The 11 T cell receptor beta chains below come from one sample, sequenced in a study of early T cells in non-severe SARS-CoV-2 infection. TCRdb passed the 5' RACE reads through MiXCR, listing each CDR3 protein once. The table shows about 22,000 distinct CDR3 sequences, with 3% to 4% occurring only once. Material: whole blood. Receptor source: an adult who was a healthcare worker with PCR-confirmed SARS-CoV-2 infection or an uninfected control (not recorded which).

This clonotype was recorded at least ten times. The chain recombines TRBV24-1 with TRBJ2-1; no clear D gene. In germline, CDR1 is KGHDR, CDR2 SFDVKD. The CDR3 is 14 residues long. The ends were cut back, 4 bases at V and 8 bases at J, with 14 bases in the middle. This chain's CDR3 is CATSDPLAAHEQFF. CDR3 nucleotides: TGTGCCACCAGTGACCCCTTAGCAGCGCATGAGCAGTTCTTC.

In this sample, this clonotype turned up many times. V is TRBV20-1 and J is TRBJ2-1; a weak D match, TRBD2 (6 bases). Looked up from germline, CDR1 is DFQATT and CDR2 is SNEGSKA (reference sequence). Trimming shortened V by 8 bases and J by 0 bases, and 11 bases separated the two germline ends. This CDR3 has 13 amino acids. CDR3 nucleotides: TGCAGTCCGGCGGGGCCCTCCTACAATGAGCAGTTCTTC. Encoded protein: CSPAGPSYNEQFF.

This clonotype was found many times. This CDR3 is CASSFYGRENSPLHF. The DNA of the CDR3 is TGTGCCAGCAGCTTTTACGGACGGGAAAATTCACCCCTCCACTTT. V gene TRBV7-9 combines with J gene TRBJ1-6; D remains ambiguous. The V end lost 3 bases, the J end lost 7 bases, and 13 bases lay between the germline ends. The CDR3 length is 15 residues. Germline V gives CDR1 SEHNR, CDR2 FQNEAQ (reference sequence).

The V call is TRBV7-8, the J call TRBJ2-1, with 8 bases lining up with TRBD1. The germline V gene has CDR1 SGHVS and CDR2 FQNEAQ. J was trimmed by 7 bases and V by 2 bases; bases with no gene match: 7. The CDR3 runs 15 residues. CDR3 residues: CASSLYDRGKNEQFF. The CDR3 DNA is TGTGCCAGCAGCTTATATGACAGGGGTAAAAATGAGCAGTTCTTC. The full variable domain, its missing parts supplied by reference TRBV7-8 and TRBJ2-1, is GAGVSQSPRYKVAKRGQDVALRCDPISGHVSLFWYQQALGQGPEFLTYFQNEAQLDKSGLPSDRFFAERPEGSVSTLKIQRTQQEDSAVYLCASSLYDRGKNEQFFGPGTRLTVL.

This clonotype was observed many times. The conserved final phenylalanine or tryptophan is absent from the CDR3, which likely points to a read error. The DNA is left out, because the CDR3 cannot be placed on it with certainty; the CDR3 is given as TCRdb lists it. V and J are TRBV5-1 and TRBJ1-1; the table's D call TRBD1 went unverified against the DNA. A total of 10 residues make up the CDR3, ends included. The germline V gene has CDR1 SGHRS and CDR2 YFSETQ. This chain's CDR3 is CASSIPYRGL.

This clonotype came up many times. This chain connects TRBV11-2 to TRBJ2-7, with D tentatively TRBD2 (5 bases). The V gene's germline CDR1 is SGHAT and CDR2 FQNNGV. CDR3 length: 15 residues. Deletions cut 5 bases from V and 6 bases from J, with 20 bases between. CDR3 residues: CASSPKGAFTPEQYF. Written as DNA, the CDR3 is TGTGCCAGCAGCCCTAAGGGAGCTTTCACTCCCGAGCAGTACTTC.

This clonotype was picked up many times. This chain uses TRBV11-2 with TRBJ2-1, with D possibly TRBD2 on 6 matching bases. The CDR3 has 16 residues. The V gene's germline CDR1 is SGHAT and CDR2 FQNNGV. Trimming cost V 4 bases and J 4 bases, with 17 bases left between them. CDR3 bases: TGTGCCAGCAGCTCCCAACGGGAGCTCCCATACAATGAGCAGTTCTTC. Encoded protein: CASSSQRELPYNEQFF.

This clonotype has at least ten counts. The CDR3 loop is CASSLGGGYEQYF. The CDR3, as DNA: TGTGCCAGCAGCTTAGGAGGGGGCTACGAGCAGTACTTC. The chain uses TRBV11-2 and TRBJ2-7; D may be TRBD1 (6 bases). Germline assignment: CDR1 SGHAT and CDR2 FQNNGV. The CDR3 runs to 13 residues. Trimming cost V 1 base and J 3 bases, with 7 bases left between them.

This clonotype was seen ten or more times. In DNA form, the CDR3 reads TGCGCCAGCAGCCCAGAGGGACTAGCGGGAGGGACCGTCTTAGGGAGTGAGCAGTTCTTC. Translated: CASSPEGLAGGTVLGSEQFF. The J gene is TRBJ2-1, the V gene TRBV4-3; 16 bases are shared with TRBD2. The ends lost 4 bases at V and 9 bases at J; junction bases unmatched: 18. CDR3 length: 20 amino acids. Per the germline V gene, CDR1 is LGHNA and CDR2 is YSLEER.

Ten or more counts support this clonotype. V gene TRBV7-8 combines with J gene TRBJ2-5; D possibly corresponds to TRBD2 (6 bases). V was shortened by 5 bases and J by 3 bases, with 13 bases between the two germline ends. The CDR3 extends over 14 amino acids. Germline V gene lookup returns CDR1 SGHVS and CDR2 FQNEAQ. The DNA of the CDR3 is TGTGCCAGCAGCCATCCCGGGGGTAAAGAGACCCAGTACTTC. It yields the protein CASSHPGGKETQYF.

There are many counts of this clonotype. This chain uses TRBV12-3 or TRBV12-4 with TRBJ2-7; D gene ambiguous. Trimming took 1 base from V and 3 from J, leaving 10 bases between them. The CDR3 has 14 amino acids. The DNA of the CDR3 is TGTGCCAGCAGTTTAGGGGATGTTAACTACGAGCAGTACTTC. Translating it yields CASSLGDVNYEQYF.